Presented here are 16 T cell receptor beta chains from one specimen sequenced in a study of T cell repertoires in chronic hepatitis B. Method: immunoSEQ multiplex PCR; TCRdb's copy keeps in-frame clones and lacks some. The sample has about 200 clones, about 70% seen once. Sequencing was done on a sample of HBV polymerase (pol387) epitope-specific CD8+ T cells from PBMCs. The receptors here all came from a human donor with chronic hepatitis B virus infection.

The V gene is TRBV7-3, the J gene TRBJ2-6; 11 bases are shared with TRBD2. Germline CDR1 and CDR2: SGHTA and FQGTGA. J gave up 1 base and V 5 bases, and 7 bases lay outside the gene matches. This CDR3 is built from 18 residues. DNA of the CDR3: TGTGCCAGCAGCCCAACTAGCGGGAGATCGTCTGGGGCCAACGTCCTGACTTTC. This codes for CASSPTSGRSSGANVLTF.

This clone has just a few counts. This rearrangement joins TRBV21-1 to TRBJ2-1; the table names TRBD2, a call not compared with the DNA. TRBV21-1 is termed a pseudogene. The length of the CDR3 is 21 residues. The CDR3 region is CASRGSERGLAGLGSYNEQFF. The CDR3, as DNA: TGTGCCAGCAGAGGGTCAGAAAGGGGACTAGCGGGATTGGGCTCCTACAATGAGCAGTTCTTC.

The V call is TRBV10-2, the J call TRBJ2-7, with 9 bases aligning to TRBD1. Germline-derived CDR1 and CDR2 are WSHSY and SAAADI. Trimming took 6 bases from V and 4 from J; bases not matched to a gene: 7. This CDR3 is 14 amino acids long. In DNA, the CDR3 is TGCGCCAGCAGCGGACAGGGGACCTCGTACGAGCAGTACTTC. Translating it yields CASSGQGTSYEQYF.

The gene calls are TRBV28 and TRBJ2-3, with D maybe TRBD2 (7 bases). Germline V gene data show CDR1 as MDHEN and CDR2 as SYDVKM. CDR3 length equals 17 residues. Trimming removed 4 bases at V and 4 bases at J, with 21 bases between. CDR3 DNA: TGTGCCAGCAGTTCACTTACCTTGGGGGGGGGCGCAGATACGCAGTATTTT. Its protein is CASSSLTLGGGADTQYF.

This clone showed up just a few times. The chain uses TRBV15 and TRBJ1-1; 9 bases are a match to TRBD1. The CDR3 length is 16 residues. Germline V CDR1 and CDR2: LNHNV, YYDKDF (reference sequence). V lost 0 bases, J lost 7 bases, and 9 bases stayed unmatched. In nucleotides, the CDR3 is TGTGCCACCAGCAGAGAGGGGGGACAGGGTGGTATTGAAGCTTTCTTT. It specifies CATSREGGQGGIEAFF.

This sequence joins TRBV7-6 and TRBJ2-5, with D hard to call. The V and J ends lost 6 bases and 5 bases respectively, with 25 bases between them. The germline gives CDR1 SGHVS, CDR2 FNYEAQ. CDR3 length: 17 residues. The CDR3 loop reads CASSEASGITVDETQYF. CDR3 nucleotide sequence: TGTGCCAGCAGTGAAGCTAGTGGGATCACCGTCGACGAGACCCAGTACTTC.

The V and J genes are TRBV13 and TRBJ2-1; TRBD2 matches 8 bases. Germline CDR1 is PRHDT and CDR2 is FYEKMQ (reference sequence). The junction had 5 bases not matched to a gene; V was cut back by 0 bases and J by 10 bases. The CDR3 sequence is 14 residues long. In nucleotides, the CDR3 is TGTGCCAGCAGCTTAGGAGCGGGAGCCAAGGAGCAGTTCTTC. This translates into CASSLGAGAKEQFF.

V is TRBV2 and J is TRBJ2-1; tentatively, D is TRBD1 (5 bases). Looked up from germline, CDR1 is SNHLY and CDR2 is FYNNEI. This CDR3 has 15 amino acids. The germline V and J ends were trimmed by 1 base and 5 bases, with 12 bases remaining between them. The CDR3 nucleotides read TGTGCCAGCAGTGAAGGGGGCTTGGGCAACAATGAGCAGTTCTTC. Amino acid sequence: CASSEGGLGNNEQFF.

The V and J genes are TRBV7-9 and TRBJ2-1; 11 nucleotides agree with TRBD2. Germline CDR1 and CDR2: SEHNR and FQNEAQ (reference sequence). This CDR3 region has 15 residues. The V gene end was trimmed by 5 bases and the J gene end by 3 bases; junction bases not matched to a gene: 3. CDR3 amino acids: CASSPTSGDYNEQFF. The CDR3 coding sequence is TGTGCCAGCAGCCCGACTAGCGGGGACTACAATGAGCAGTTCTTC.

V usage is TRBV6-1 and J usage is TRBJ2-2, with TRBD2 matching 13 bases. Losses at the gene ends were 7 bases for V and 5 bases for J; bases not matched to a gene: 4. The CDR3 loop spans 15 amino acids. CDR1 is MNHNS and CDR2 is SASEGT in the germline V gene. The CDR3 sequence is CASNLGLAGTGELFF. For the CDR3, the DNA is TGTGCCAGCAACTTGGGACTAGCGGGAACCGGGGAGCTGTTTTTT.

Within the sample, this clone is hyperexpanded. This sequence joins TRBV15 and TRBJ2-1, with D possibly TRBD2 on 5 matching bases. The CDR3 extends over 13 amino acids. Germline CDR1 is LNHNV and CDR2 is YYDKDF (reference sequence). V shed 5 bases and J shed 10 bases, with 15 bases lying between them. The CDR3 nucleotides read TGTGCCACCAGCGTGACGCCCGGGGAGGAGCAGTTCTTC. This sequence encodes CATSVTPGEEQFF.

This clone is hyperexpanded within its sample. The chain is built from TRBV11-3 and TRBJ2-7; the D is unclear. Trimming stripped 3 bases from V and 2 bases from J, with 8 bases between. CDR1 is SGHNT, CDR2 YENEEA, per germline. CDR3 size: 13 residues. The CDR3 loop reads CASSLTVTYEQYF. CDR3 in DNA: TGTGCCAGCAGCTTGACTGTTACCTACGAGCAGTACTTC.

The rearrangement uses TRBV2 and TRBJ1-3; D gene unclear. V shed 1 base and J shed 4 bases, with 8 bases lying between them. This CDR3 has 14 amino acids. The germline CDR1 and CDR2 sequences are SNHLY and FYNNEI. As DNA, the CDR3 is TGTGCCAGCAGTGAAGGCAGAGCGGGAAACACCATATATTTT. It yields the protein CASSEGRAGNTIYF.

This clone was seen a handful of times. For the CDR3, the DNA is TGTGCCAGCAGTTACTCGTCTAGTGGCACCGGGGAGCTGTTTTTT. This encodes CASSYSSSGTGELFF. The chain carries TRBV6-5 and TRBJ2-2; D gene uncertain. V was clipped by 0 bases and J by 4 bases, with 9 bases between them. Germline lookup yields CDR1 MNHEY and CDR2 SVGAGI. This CDR3 spans 15 amino acids.

The genes are TRBV7-9 and TRBJ2-7; no firm D call. Looked up from germline, CDR1 is SEHNR and CDR2 is FQNEAQ (reference sequence). The length of the CDR3 is 13 residues. V lost 5 bases and J 6 bases, leaving 14 bases between the germline ends. The CDR3 region is CASSVDFVAEQYF. Here the CDR3 DNA reads TGTGCCAGCAGCGTTGATTTCGTCGCCGAGCAGTACTTC. Full variable domain (remainder filled in from reference TRBV7-9 and TRBJ2-7): DTGVSQNPRHKITKRGQNVTFRCDPISEHNRLYWYRQTLGQGPEFLTYFQNEAQLEKSRLLSDRFSAERPKGSFSTLEIQRTEQGDSAMYLCASSVDFVAEQYFGPGTRLTVT.

The V and J genes are TRBV4-1 and TRBJ2-7; TRBD2 matches at 9 bases. In germline, CDR1 is MGHRA, CDR2 YSYEKL. V shed 3 bases, J shed 4 bases, and the junction held 4 bases outside the gene matches. This CDR3 is 14 amino acids long. The CDR3 sequence is CASSQVAGEYEQYF. The DNA for the CDR3 is TGCGCCAGCAGCCAGGTAGCGGGAGAATACGAGCAGTACTTC.